Listed below are T cell receptor beta chains from one sample, sequenced in a study of T cells in localized non-small cell lung cancer. Measured with immunoSEQ multiplex PCR; TCRdb has only the in-frame clones, and not every one. The sample has over 30,000 clones, approximately 72% seen once. Here the sequenced sample was peripheral blood, taken before any cancer treatment. Source of these receptors: a male donor aged 60 or over with stage II squamous cell lung carcinoma. Each CDR3 is given with its conserved first and last residue. The D gene is left open where the match is weak. Clone sizes are given selectively: once, few, many, or a class where the clone is expanded.

clone size: NA; J gene: TRBJ1-1; D gene: NA; V gene: TRBV19; CDR3 protein: CASTGQLNTEAFF; CDR3 DNA: TGTGCCAGCACGGGACAACTGAACACTGAAGCTTTCTTT
clone size: NA; J gene: TRBJ1-2; D gene: NA; V gene: TRBV5-1; CDR3 protein: CASSQTRNYGYTF; CDR3 DNA: TGCGCCAGCAGCCAGACAAGAAACTATGGCTACACCTTC
clone size: NA; J gene: TRBJ1-4; D gene: NA; V gene: TRBV27; CDR3 protein: CASSSNPVYELFF; CDR3 DNA: TGTGCCAGCAGTTCAAACCCCGTGTACGAACTGTTTTTT
clone size: NA; J gene: TRBJ1-1; D gene: TRBD1; V gene: TRBV6-5; CDR3 protein: CASSYTGTAEAFF; CDR3 DNA: TGTGCCAGCAGTTACACCGGGACAGCCGAAGCTTTCTTT
clone size: NA; J gene: TRBJ1-4; D gene: TRBD1; V gene: TRBV30; CDR3 protein: CAWTGQGGRNEKLFF; CDR3 DNA: TGTGCCTGGACGGGACAGGGAGGTAGAAATGAAAAACTGTTTTTT
clone size: NA; J gene: TRBJ2-2; D gene: NA; V gene: TRBV27; CDR3 protein: CASSLVSVLTGELFF; CDR3 DNA: TGTGCCAGCAGTTTAGTCTCTGTTCTCACCGGGGAGCTGTTTTTT
clone size: NA; J gene: TRBJ1-6; D gene: NA; V gene: TRBV27; CDR3 protein: CASSFSQDAFSPLHF; CDR3 DNA: TGTGCCAGCAGTTTCTCCCAGGATGCCTTTTCACCCCTCCACTTT
clone size: few; J gene: TRBJ2-3; D gene: NA; V gene: TRBV7-2; CDR3 protein: CASSLVLQADTQYF; CDR3 DNA: TGTGCCAGCAGCTTGGTCCTCCAGGCGGATACGCAGTATTTT
clone size: NA; J gene: TRBJ2-5; D gene: TRBD2; V gene: TRBV9; CDR3 protein: CASSVATSGGQETQYF; CDR3 DNA: TGTGCCAGCAGCGTAGCGACTAGCGGGGGCCAAGAGACCCAGTACTTC
clone size: once; J gene: TRBJ2-1; D gene: NA; V gene: TRBV7-8; CDR3 protein: CASSLTYESDNEQFF; CDR3 DNA: TGTGCCAGCAGCTTAACGTACGAATCGGACAATGAGCAGTTCTTC
clone size: NA; J gene: TRBJ2-7; D gene: NA; V gene: TRBV6-7; CDR3 protein: CASSRAIPREYYEQYF; CDR3 DNA: TGTGCCAGCAGTAGGGCTATTCCCAGGGAGTATTACGAGCAGTACTTC
clone size: NA; J gene: TRBJ2-2; D gene: NA; V gene: TRBV2; CDR3 protein: CASILQGAGELFF; CDR3 DNA: TGTGCCAGCATCCTACAGGGTGCCGGGGAGCTGTTTTTT
clone size: NA; J gene: TRBJ2-2; D gene: NA; V gene: TRBV7-6; CDR3 protein: CASSLDWSLTGELFF; CDR3 DNA: TGTGCCAGCAGCTTAGACTGGTCCCTCACCGGGGAGCTGTTTTTT
clone size: NA; J gene: TRBJ2-3; D gene: TRBD2; V gene: TRBV11-3; CDR3 protein: CASSLRTSGRYTQYF; CDR3 DNA: TGTGCCAGCAGCTTAAGGACTAGCGGGAGGTATACGCAGTATTTT
clone size: NA; J gene: TRBJ2-7; D gene: NA; V gene: TRBV11-2; CDR3 protein: CASSPTQGSYEQYF; CDR3 DNA: TGTGCCAGCAGCCCCACACAGGGCTCCTACGAGCAGTACTTC
clone size: NA; J gene: TRBJ2-1; D gene: TRBD2; V gene: TRBV9; CDR3 protein: CASNPLAVPWGNEQFF; CDR3 DNA: TGTGCCAGCAATCCCCTAGCGGTCCCGTGGGGCAATGAGCAGTTCTTC
clone size: NA; J gene: TRBJ2-2; D gene: NA; V gene: TRBV5-1; CDR3 protein: CASSLASLARGGELFF; CDR3 DNA: TGCGCCAGCAGCTTGGCCTCGCTAGCTAGGGGCGGGGAGCTGTTTTTT
clone size: few; J gene: TRBJ2-7; D gene: TRBD2; V gene: TRBV5-5; CDR3 protein: CASAEGRLADYEQYF; CDR3 DNA: TGTGCCAGCGCTGAGGGGAGACTAGCGGACTACGAGCAGTACTTC
clone size: NA; J gene: TRBJ2-1; D gene: NA; V gene: TRBV7-8; CDR3 protein: CASSFSADNEQFF; CDR3 DNA: TGTGCCAGCAGCTTTTCAGCGGACAATGAGCAGTTCTTC
clone size: NA; J gene: TRBJ2-5; D gene: NA; V gene: TRBV7-2; CDR3 protein: CASSPGAAEETQYF; CDR3 DNA: TGTGCCAGCAGCCCCGGGGCGGCAGAAGAGACCCAGTACTTC
clone size: NA; J gene: TRBJ2-2; D gene: NA; V gene: TRBV5-8; CDR3 protein: CASSLPGRAPTGELFF; CDR3 DNA: TGTGCCAGCAGCTTGCCCGGCAGGGCCCCCACCGGGGAGCTGTTTTTT
clone size: NA; J gene: TRBJ1-5; D gene: TRBD1; V gene: TRBV5-4; CDR3 protein: CASSQQGGGNQPQHF; CDR3 DNA: TGTGCCAGCAGCCAACAGGGGGGAGGCAATCAGCCCCAGCATTTT
clone size: NA; J gene: TRBJ2-3; D gene: NA; V gene: TRBV7-9; CDR3 protein: CASSLVADTQYF; CDR3 DNA: TGTGCCAGCAGCTTAGTGGCAGATACGCAGTATTTT